A selection of T cell receptor beta chains follows, all from one sample in a study of blood T cell repertoires in COVID-19. Produced via immunoSEQ multiplex PCR; TCRdb's table is partial and in-frame only. The table shows some 200,000 clones, with 83% occurring only once. Sequenced: peripheral blood. These TCRs come from a woman between 40 and 55 years old with acute or convalescent COVID-19. Each CDR3 is given with its conserved first and last residue. A D gene is named only where the DNA matches it firmly.

j_gene	d_gene	v_gene	CDR3aa
TRBJ2-2	.	TRBV6-7	CASSWVVTPRGGELFF
TRBJ2-4	.	TRBV10-1	CASSEYSLYSATGPSAKNIQYF
TRBJ1-4	TRBD1	TRBV30	CAWRMTTGRNEKLFF
TRBJ1-2	TRBD1	TRBV5-1	CASSLQGAEGYTF
TRBJ2-5	.	TRBV29-1	CSVEDHREEYQETQYF
TRBJ1-2	.	TRBV6-5	CASSSGVWTF
TRBJ2-5	.	TRBV18	CASSLQETQYF
TRBJ2-1	TRBD2	TRBV11-2	CASSLESGRAYNEQFF
TRBJ1-1	TRBD1	TRBV6-5	CASIPGLRDRVKAFF
TRBJ2-7	.	TRBV2	CASNRGRGSYEQYF
TRBJ2-7	.	TRBV18	CASSPSPGYEQYF
TRBJ1-1	TRBD1	TRBV6-5	CASSPGTGLEAFF
TRBJ2-7	TRBD1	TRBV30	CAWDPGQGYEQYF
TRBJ2-7	TRBD2	TRBV3-1/TRBV3-2	CASSQAGSWTRESYEQYF
TRBJ1-2	.	TRBV28	CASREGGEYGYTF
TRBJ1-4	TRBD1	TRBV29-1	CSVEGTGGDEKLFF
TRBJ2-2	TRBD2	TRBV3-1/TRBV3-2	CASSHNLGLAGATGELFF
TRBJ1-3	TRBD1	TRBV7-6	CASSPWTGSGNTIYF
TRBJ2-5	TRBD2	TRBV7-9	CASNPAGVETQYF
TRBJ1-5	.	TRBV5-1	CASSLEPLSNQPQHF
TRBJ1-2	.	TRBV5-1	CASSRAPGRNDGYTF